Listed here are 29 T cell receptor beta chains from one sample, sequenced in a study of T cell clones after liver transplantation. Clones were sequenced by immunoSEQ multiplex PCR, and TCRdb holds only the in-frame ones, with some missing. The sample shows about 80,000 clones, roughly 80% of them seen only once. The sample was CD4+ T cells from blood, taken approximately 45 months after liver transplant. The receptors shown here come from a human patient who received a liver transplant. T cells may partly derive from the graft donor.

The chain carries TRBV7-8 and TRBJ1-1; possible D gene TRBD1, 5 bases. Per the germline V gene, CDR1 is SGHVS and CDR2 is FQNEAQ. The V and J ends lost 1 base and 1 base respectively, with 13 bases between them. There are 16 residues in the CDR3. CDR3 residues: CASSLDRGRPNTEAFF. The CDR3 DNA sequence: TGTGCCAGCAGCTTAGATAGGGGCAGACCGAACACTGAAGCTTTCTTT.

The chain links TRBV5-1 to TRBJ2-1, with D possibly matching TRBD1 (5 bases). Trimming removed 7 bases from V and 7 bases from J, with 24 bases in between. Germline V lookup: CDR1 SGHRS, CDR2 YFSETQ. The CDR3 length is 16 residues. The CDR3 sequence: CASRLTLSRVGNEQFF. DNA of the CDR3: TGCGCCAGCCGTCTTACCTTGTCCAGGGTGGGGAATGAGCAGTTCTTC.

This rearrangement joins TRBV2 to TRBJ2-5; 14 positions agree with TRBD2. The germline CDR1 and CDR2 sequences are SNHLY and FYNNEI. The V segment lost 3 bases and the J segment 5 bases; nucleotides outside the gene matches: 8. The CDR3 sequence is 17 residues long. In nucleotides, the CDR3 is TGTGCCAGCAGTGAGACTAGCGGGAGGGTCGGCGGGGAGACCCAGTACTTC. This translates into CASSETSGRVGGETQYF.

This clone has only one observation. The chain uses TRBV19 and TRBJ1-4; D not resolved. The CDR3 consists of 15 residues. Trimming removed 7 bases from V and 0 bases from J, with 12 bases in between. Germline CDR1 reads LNHDA; CDR2 reads SQIVND (reference sequence). The CDR3 loop reads CASNNQIATNEKLFF. The CDR3 DNA sequence: TGTGCCAGTAATAACCAGATCGCAACTAATGAAAAACTGTTTTTT.

This chain connects TRBV7-2 to TRBJ2-7, with no clear D. This CDR3 spans 15 amino acids. With 1 base removed from V and 1 base from J, the gap between germline ends came to 11 bases. CDR1 SGHTA and CDR2 FQGNSA come from the germline V gene. The CDR3 nucleotides read TGTGCCAGCAGCTTAGGCCGGGCTGCATCCTACGAGCAGTACTTC. It codes for CASSLGRAASYEQYF.

In nucleotides, the CDR3 is TGTGCCAGCGGCACAGGGAACTCTGGGGCCAACGTCCTGACTTTC. Translation: CASGTGNSGANVLTF. The gene calls are TRBV6-6 and TRBJ2-6; tentatively, D is TRBD1 (6 bases). Looked up from germline, CDR1 is MNHNY and CDR2 is SVGAGI (reference sequence). This CDR3 has 15 amino acids. Trimming took 8 bases from V and 0 from J, leaving 11 bases between them.

The J gene is TRBJ1-1, the V gene TRBV6-4, with 7 bases that match TRBD1. J gave up 8 bases and V 4 bases, and 7 bases lay outside the gene matches. CDR1 is MRHNA, CDR2 SNTAGT, per germline. The CDR3 has 13 amino acids. In DNA form, the CDR3 reads TGTGCCAGCAGTGCCAAACAGGGGTCCGAAGCTTTCTTT. Amino acid sequence: CASSAKQGSEAFF.

The J gene is TRBJ1-5, the V gene TRBV4-1; D call uncertain. Looked up from germline, CDR1 is MGHRA and CDR2 is YSYEKL. This CDR3 region has 13 residues. V shed 0 bases and J shed 5 bases, with 5 bases lying between them. CDR3 protein: CASSQEVDQPQHF. The DNA of the CDR3 is TGCGCCAGCAGCCAAGAGGTTGATCAGCCCCAGCATTTT.

CDR3 sequence reads: CASSPVQADSDYSGANVLTF. CDR3 DNA sequence: TGTGCCAGCTCACCTGTCCAAGCGGACAGCGACTACTCTGGGGCCAACGTCCTGACTTTC. J is TRBJ2-6 and V is TRBV18; TRBD1 is a possible D gene (6 bases). The CDR3 loop spans 20 amino acids. Trimming removed 3 bases at V and 0 bases at J, with 21 bases between. CDR1 KGHSH and CDR2 LQKENI come from the germline V gene.

The rearrangement links TRBV7-9 to TRBJ2-2; no definite D call. There are 14 residues in the CDR3. V gave up 2 bases and J gave up 7 bases, with 11 bases separating them. CDR1 and CDR2 from the germline V gene are SEHNR and FQNEAQ (reference sequence). CDR3 loop: CASSLISPIGELFF. Here the CDR3 DNA reads TGTGCCAGCAGCTTAATATCGCCGATCGGGGAGCTGTTTTTT. Looking up the rest from reference TRBV7-9 and TRBJ2-2 gives the full variable domain: DTGVSQNPRHKITKRGQNVTFRCDPISEHNRLYWYRQTLGQGPEFLTYFQNEAQLEKSRLLSDRFSAERPKGSFSTLEIQRTEQGDSAMYLCASSLISPIGELFFGEGSRLTVL.

This sequence joins TRBV5-1 and TRBJ2-1; TRBD2 matches at 9 bases. Germline CDR1 and CDR2: SGHRS and YFSETQ. This CDR3 has 16 amino acids. With V trimmed by 1 base and J by 3 bases, 5 bases remained unmatched. This CDR3 is CASSLNAGGGYNEQFF. In DNA, the CDR3 is TGCGCCAGCAGCTTGAACGCGGGAGGGGGCTACAATGAGCAGTTCTTC.

The chain joins TRBV19 to TRBJ2-3; TRBD2 agrees at 7 bases. The CDR3 runs 15 residues. Losses at the gene ends were 5 bases for V and 6 bases for J; bases not matched to a gene: 11. CDR1 is LNHDA and CDR2 is SQIVND in the germline V gene (reference sequence). The CDR3 sequence: CASSGLSSGMDTQYF. The CDR3 nucleotides are TGTGCCAGTAGTGGGCTGAGCAGCGGGATGGATACGCAGTATTTT. Full variable domain (rest looked up from reference TRBV19 and TRBJ2-3): DGGITQSPKYLFRKEGQNVTLSCEQNLNHDAMYWYRQDPGQGLRLIYYSQIVNDFQKGDIAEGYSVSREKKESFPLTVTSAQKNPTAFYLCASSGLSSGMDTQYFGPGTRLTVL.

The chain is built from TRBV6-1 and TRBJ2-3; 8 bases are a match to TRBD2. From germline, CDR1 is MNHNS and CDR2 SASEGT. The CDR3 extends over 15 amino acids. The junction had 6 bases not matched to a gene; V was cut back by 7 bases and J by 0 bases. The DNA of the CDR3 is TGTGCCAGCACCAAAGCGGGAGTAAGCACAGATACGCAGTATTTT. Its protein is CASTKAGVSTDTQYF.

The J gene is TRBJ2-2, the V gene TRBV5-1, with D perhaps matching TRBD1 (6 bases). Trimming removed 1 base at V and 6 bases at J, with 13 bases between. The CDR3 is 15 residues long. Germline V gene sequence: CDR1 SGHRS, CDR2 YFSETQ. The CDR3 nucleotides are TGCGCCAGCAGCTTGCCGACAGGAACGGCCGGGGAGCTGTTTTTT. Its translation: CASSLPTGTAGELFF.

This chain uses TRBV9 with TRBJ2-1; 8 bases map to TRBD2. The V segment lost 0 bases and the J segment 7 bases; nucleotides outside the gene matches: 15. Germline CDR1 reads SGDLS; CDR2 reads YYNGEE. The CDR3 is 18 amino acids. CDR3 sequence (DNA): TGTGCCAGCAGCGTAGCCCAAACTAGCGGCGGAGGGTCAAATGAGCAGTTCTTC. It is translated as CASSVAQTSGGGSNEQFF.

V is TRBV6-5 and J is TRBJ2-6, with unresolved D. The CDR3 length is 15 residues. V was trimmed by 8 bases and J by 4 bases, leaving 15 bases between them. CDR1 MNHEY and CDR2 SVGAGI come from the germline V gene. The CDR3 is CASQLTPGGANVLTF. The CDR3, as DNA: TGTGCCAGCCAACTTACACCCGGCGGGGCCAACGTCCTGACTTTC.

This clone appeared many times. The V call is TRBV4-3, the J call TRBJ2-2; possibly TRBD2 for D (5 bases). Germline CDR1 and CDR2: LGHNA and YSLEER. The CDR3 has 17 residues. Between the trimmed V and J ends, which lost 0 bases and 2 bases, there was a span of 13 bases. CDR3 coding DNA: TGCGCCAGCAGCCAAGATCGAGGGCTAGCCAACACCGGGGAGCTGTTTTTT. It encodes CASSQDRGLANTGELFF.

The rearrangement joins TRBV27 to TRBJ2-7; 12 nucleotides align to TRBD2. This CDR3 contains 14 residues. From germline, CDR1 is MNHEY and CDR2 SMNVEV (reference sequence). V shed 7 bases and J 7 bases; nucleotides not matched to a gene: 8. CDR3 region: CASIPSGRAGEQYF. The CDR3, as DNA: TGTGCCAGCATCCCTAGCGGGAGGGCCGGAGAGCAGTACTTC.

This rearrangement joins TRBV28 to TRBJ2-3, with unresolved D. The CDR3 is 11 residues long. Germline V lookup: CDR1 MDHEN, CDR2 SYDVKM. CDR3 sequence: CAQLGTDTQYF. In nucleotides, the CDR3 is TGTGCACAGCTCGGCACAGATACGCAGTATTTT.

J is TRBJ2-1 and V is TRBV7-9; 8 bases agree with TRBD2. This CDR3 is built from 14 residues. The ends lost 5 bases at V and 6 bases at J; junction bases unmatched: 6. Germline-derived CDR1 and CDR2 are SEHNR and FQNEAQ (reference sequence). The CDR3 DNA follows: TGTGCCAGCAGCCCCCGGGGGGGTAGCAATGAGCAGTTCTTC. Protein: CASSPRGGSNEQFF.

This clone was found once. The CDR3 DNA sequence: TGTGCCAGCAGTGCGTCCCGCGGTAGCGGGAGATCCTACGAGCAGTACTTC. Amino acids: CASSASRGSGRSYEQYF. The rearrangement uses TRBV6-1 and TRBJ2-7, with TRBD2 matching 9 bases. Germline CDR1 is MNHNS and CDR2 is SASEGT. The CDR3 runs 17 residues. J was trimmed by 1 base and V by 4 bases; bases with no gene match: 11.

This clone turned up a few times. Within the sample, other DNA sequences also encode this same CDR3. J is TRBJ1-2 and V is TRBV5-1; the D gene is possibly TRBD1 (5 bases). V lost 1 base to trimming and J lost 4 bases, with 11 bases between them. The CDR3 extends over 14 amino acids. Germline CDR1 is SGHRS and CDR2 is YFSETQ. The CDR3 nucleotides read TGCGCCAGCAGCTTGCAGGGCGGGATCTATGGCTACACCTTC. The encoded protein is CASSLQGGIYGYTF.

This clone has a single count. The chain carries TRBV11-2 and TRBJ2-7; D is possibly TRBD1 (6 bases). Germline-derived CDR1 and CDR2 are SGHAT and FQNNGV. This CDR3 has 14 amino acids. The V end was cut by 4 bases, the J end by 3 bases, with 13 bases between. The DNA for the CDR3 is TGTGCCAGCAGCTCCTCGACAGGCGGCTACGAGCAGTACTTC. Protein: CASSSSTGGYEQYF.

This rearrangement joins TRBV27 to TRBJ2-7, with TRBD2 matching 10 bases. The CDR3 is 15 amino acids. The V segment lost 5 bases and the J segment 7 bases; nucleotides outside the gene matches: 11. CDR1 is MNHEY, CDR2 SMNVEV, per germline (reference sequence). The CDR3 sequence: CASSVQLAGAREQYF. The CDR3 DNA is TGTGCCAGCAGTGTCCAGCTAGCGGGAGCCAGGGAGCAGTACTTC.

This chain joins TRBV4-1 and TRBJ2-3, with D unclear. In germline, CDR1 is MGHRA, CDR2 YSYEKL. The CDR3 has 15 amino acids. With 5 bases removed from V and 0 bases from J, the gap between germline ends came to 12 bases. CDR3 amino acids: CASSAPTVSTDTQYF. CDR3 DNA: TGCGCCAGCAGCGCCCCGACGGTGAGCACAGATACGCAGTATTTT.

The chain links TRBV27 to TRBJ2-7; possible D gene TRBD1, 5 bases. CDR1 and CDR2 (germline): MNHEY, SMNVEV (reference sequence). Trimming left V 5 bases short and J 2 bases short, with 16 bases between. The CDR3 runs 15 residues. The CDR3 nucleotides read TGTGCCAGCAGTACTCCAGAGACAGCCGCCTACGAGCAGTACTTC. Translation: CASSTPETAAYEQYF.

This sequence joins TRBV7-8 and TRBJ1-3; a possible D gene is TRBD1 (5 bases). Trimming pared 3 bases from V and 4 bases from J, leaving 19 bases between. The germline gives CDR1 SGHVS, CDR2 FQNEAQ. This CDR3 is built from 17 residues. DNA of the CDR3: TGTGCCAGCAGCTTTAGACTGGGACCCTCGGGAGGAAACACCATATATTTT. Translating it yields CASSFRLGPSGGNTIYF.

The chain links TRBV7-3 to TRBJ2-7; 7 nucleotides line up with TRBD2. Trimming at V came to 0 bases and at J to 13 bases, leaving 6 bases not matched to a gene. Germline V lookup: CDR1 SGHTA, CDR2 FQGTGA. The CDR3 is made up of 12 amino acids. This chain's CDR3 is CASSLTGEGFYF. The CDR3 coding sequence is TGTGCCAGCAGCTTAACGGGGGAGGGGTTCTACTTC.

The chain employs TRBV11-1 and TRBJ2-7, with 10 bases aligning to TRBD2. V lost 5 bases to trimming and J lost 1 base; unmatched junction nucleotides: 8. CDR3 length: 16 amino acids. Germline CDR1 and CDR2: SGHAT and FQDESV (reference sequence). The CDR3 DNA is TGTGCCAGCAGCCCCCGGACTAGCGGAGATTCCTACGAGCAGTACTTC. Residues: CASSPRTSGDSYEQYF.